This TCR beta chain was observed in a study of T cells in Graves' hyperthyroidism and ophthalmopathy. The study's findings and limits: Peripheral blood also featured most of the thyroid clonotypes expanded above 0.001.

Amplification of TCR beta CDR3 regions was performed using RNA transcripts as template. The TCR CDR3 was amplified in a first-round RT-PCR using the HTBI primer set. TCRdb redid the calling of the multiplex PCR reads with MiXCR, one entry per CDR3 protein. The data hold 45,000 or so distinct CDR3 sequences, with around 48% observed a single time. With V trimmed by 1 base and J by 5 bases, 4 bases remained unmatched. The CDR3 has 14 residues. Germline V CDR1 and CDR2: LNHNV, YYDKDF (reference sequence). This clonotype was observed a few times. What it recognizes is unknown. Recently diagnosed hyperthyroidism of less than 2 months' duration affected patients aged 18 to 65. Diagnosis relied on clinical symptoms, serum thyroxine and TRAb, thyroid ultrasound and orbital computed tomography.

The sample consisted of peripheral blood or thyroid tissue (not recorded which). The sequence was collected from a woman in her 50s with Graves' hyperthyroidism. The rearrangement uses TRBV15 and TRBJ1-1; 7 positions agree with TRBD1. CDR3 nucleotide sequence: TGTGCCACCAGCAGAGTGGCCAGGGGGACTGAAGCTTTCTTT. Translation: CATSRVARGTEAFF.